A single sample gave rise to the 18 T cell receptor beta chains below, sequenced in a study of T-cell reconstitution after alpha-beta-depleted transplantation in children. The authors prepared the TCRbeta library with unique molecular identifiers. Using its own MiXCR run on the PCR reads, TCRdb lists one record per CDR3 protein. The top ten clones hold just over 40% of a sample with hundreds of thousands of distinct CDR3 sequences, about 17% of them seen once. Sequences were derived from PBMCs, mostly from graft donor cells, sampled 360 days after TCRalphabeta/CD19-depleted stem cell transplant. The receptors shown here come from a male patient aged 2 to 10 who had a stem cell transplant for acute lymphoblastic leukemia, so the T cells may come from the graft donor.

The chain uses TRBV6-5 and TRBJ2-3; D perhaps matches TRBD1 (6 bases). V was shortened by 6 bases and J by 14 bases, with 21 bases between the two germline ends. The CDR3 runs to 13 residues. CDR1 is MNHEY, CDR2 SVGAGI, per germline. The CDR3 bases are TGTGCCAGCAGGTTATCCCGGGCGGACAGTCTGTATTTT. Amino acids: CASRLSRADSLYF.

This clonotype showed up just a few times. This chain connects TRBV4-2 to TRBJ2-7; 9 nucleotides line up with TRBD1. The CDR3 has 16 amino acids. V shed 0 bases and J 3 bases; nucleotides not matched to a gene: 6. Germline CDR1 reads LGHNA; CDR2 reads YNFKEQ. CDR3 sequence: CASSQEGGQGFYEQYF. The CDR3 DNA reads as TGTGCCAGCAGCCAAGAAGGGGGACAGGGATTCTACGAGCAGTACTTC.

The sample holds a few counts of this clonotype. The chain links TRBV27 to TRBJ2-5; D is unresolved. Trimming stripped 4 bases from V and 2 bases from J, with 11 bases between. CDR1 is MNHEY and CDR2 is SMNVEV in the germline V gene (reference sequence). This CDR3 comprises 14 residues. CDR3 in amino acids: CASSWSAIQETQYF. CDR3 nucleotides: TGTGCCAGCAGTTGGTCAGCCATACAAGAGACCCAGTACTTC.

This sequence joins TRBV7-2 and TRBJ2-7; the D is unclear. The CDR3 spans 14 residues. Germline values: CDR1 SGHTA, CDR2 FQGNSA. V shed 5 bases and J shed 0 bases, with 11 bases lying between them. CDR3 coding DNA: TGTGCCAGCAGCGCAGTCCCCAACTCCTACGAGCAGTACTTC. Translation: CASSAVPNSYEQYF.

J is TRBJ2-1 and V is TRBV19, with no clear D. Germline-derived CDR1 and CDR2 are LNHDA and SQIVND (reference sequence). The CDR3 has 13 residues. V dropped 5 bases and J dropped 9 bases, with 14 bases sitting between them. CDR3 DNA sequence: TGTGCCAGTAGTCCAACAAAAAGTGGTGAGCAGTTCTTC. The encoded protein is CASSPTKSGEQFF.

This clonotype was detected only a few times. In DNA, the CDR3 is TGTGCCAGCAGTACACACCTTAGGGAGGATGAGCAGTTCTTC. Protein: CASSTHLREDEQFF. V and J are TRBV6-2 or TRBV6-3 and TRBJ2-1; weak D call: TRBD2 (6 bases). V was trimmed by 5 bases and J by 8 bases, leaving 16 bases between them. Per germline, CDR1 MNHEY and CDR2 SVGEGT. The length of the CDR3 is 14 residues.

The chain carries TRBV7-2 and TRBJ1-1; a weak D match, TRBD1 (6 bases). Trimming cost V 1 base and J 4 bases, with 16 bases left between them. CDR3 length: 16 amino acids. CDR1 SGHTA and CDR2 FQGNSA come from the germline V gene. This CDR3 is CASSLGRGRGGTEAFF. As DNA, the CDR3 is TGTGCCAGCAGCTTAGGACGAGGCAGGGGAGGCACTGAAGCTTTCTTT. Drawing the rest from reference TRBV7-2 and TRBJ1-1, the complete variable domain is GAGVSQSPSNKVTEKGKDVELRCDPISGHTALYWYRQSLGQGLEFLIYFQGNSAPDKSGLPSDRFSAERTGGSVSTLTIQRTQQEDSAVYLCASSLGRGRGGTEAFFGQGTRLTVV.

The chain uses TRBV28 and TRBJ2-7; TRBD1 agrees at 10 bases. The CDR3 totals 16 residues. Germline-derived CDR1 and CDR2 are MDHEN and SYDVKM. Germline trimming cut 6 bases from V and 3 bases from J; bases unmatched to any gene: 11. The CDR3 protein is CASRQTTGTGVYEQYF. Here the CDR3 DNA reads TGTGCCAGCAGACAGACGACCGGGACAGGGGTCTACGAGCAGTACTTC.

The chain has TRBV4-1 and TRBJ2-1; perhaps TRBD2 as D (7 bases). The CDR3 extends over 14 amino acids. From germline, CDR1 is MGHRA and CDR2 YSYEKL. The ends were cut back, 3 bases at V and 6 bases at J, with 12 bases in the middle. The CDR3 here is CASSHWGGRNEQFF. The CDR3 DNA sequence: TGCGCCAGCAGCCACTGGGGGGGGCGCAATGAGCAGTTCTTC.

This clonotype was counted a few times. This sequence joins TRBV5-1 and TRBJ2-1, with 8 bases identical to TRBD2. The CDR3 extends over 16 amino acids. Per germline, CDR1 SGHRS and CDR2 YFSETQ. The junction had 6 bases not matched to a gene; V was cut back by 4 bases and J by 0 bases. CDR3 sequence (DNA): TGCGCCAGCAGCCCCGGACTAGCCTCCTCCTACAATGAGCAGTTCTTC. The encoded protein is CASSPGLASSYNEQFF.

In this sample, this clonotype turned up a few times. The rearrangement links TRBV5-1 to TRBJ2-3, with D possibly matching TRBD2 (6 bases). CDR1 is SGHRS and CDR2 is YFSETQ in the germline V gene. Trimming left V 6 bases short and J 3 bases short, with 11 bases between. The CDR3 runs to 13 residues. The CDR3 coding sequence is TGCGCCAGCACCCGGGACTTTACAGATACGCAGTATTTT. It codes for CASTRDFTDTQYF.

This clonotype was detected a few times. The chain recombines TRBV12-3 or TRBV12-4 with TRBJ2-7; D gene uncertain. V lost 5 bases and J lost 6, with 8 bases in between. The CDR3 is 11 amino acids. The CDR3 sequence: CASSGRFEQYF. CDR3 in DNA: TGTGCCAGCAGTGGGCGATTCGAGCAGTACTTC.

The V call is TRBV7-3, the J call TRBJ2-1; D possibly corresponds to TRBD1 (6 bases). The CDR3 covers 14 residues. Germline V gene data show CDR1 as SGHTA and CDR2 as FQGTGA. V was cut by 0 bases and J by 8 bases, with 11 bases left in between. The CDR3 loop reads CASSLTGTWDEQFF. The CDR3 DNA sequence: TGTGCCAGCAGCTTAACCGGGACATGGGATGAGCAGTTCTTC.

The gene calls are TRBV14 and TRBJ2-1; D call uncertain. Germline V gives CDR1 SGHDN, CDR2 FVKESK. CDR3 length: 14 residues. V was shortened by 3 bases and J by 2 bases, with 8 bases between the two germline ends. This CDR3 is CASSHLGPYNEQFF. CDR3 sequence (DNA): TGTGCCAGCAGCCACCTCGGGCCCTACAATGAGCAGTTCTTC.

The genes are TRBV2 and TRBJ2-3; D is ambiguous. The V end lost 8 bases, the J end lost 6 bases, and 6 bases lay between the germline ends. Germline assignment: CDR1 SNHLY and CDR2 FYNNEI. CDR3 size: 10 residues. Here the CDR3 DNA reads TGTGCCAGCTCGGTCGATACGCAGTATTTT. It specifies CASSVDTQYF.

This clonotype was detected many times. The chain couples TRBV6-6 to TRBJ1-4, with D perhaps TRBD1 (5 bases). Looked up from germline, CDR1 is MNHNY and CDR2 is SVGAGI (reference sequence). Between the trimmed V and J ends, which lost 0 bases and 8 bases, there was a span of 7 bases. This CDR3 is built from 13 residues. For the CDR3, the DNA is TGTGCCAGCAGTTACTCGGGGCGGGAAAAACTGTTTTTT. This codes for CASSYSGREKLFF.

The chain is built from TRBV6-1 and TRBJ2-7; 12 nucleotides align to TRBD2. CDR3 length: 15 residues. Germline assignment: CDR1 MNHNS and CDR2 SASEGT. V lost 5 bases to trimming and J lost 6 bases; unmatched junction nucleotides: 8. The chain's CDR3 is CASSIRTSGVIEQYF. The CDR3 DNA reads as TGTGCCAGCAGTATAAGGACTAGCGGGGTTATCGAGCAGTACTTC.

The sample holds a few counts of this clonotype. CDR3 DNA: TGCGCCAGCAGCCGGGACAGGGTCGGCGAGCAGTACTTC. Residues: CASSRDRVGEQYF. This chain connects TRBV10-1 to TRBJ2-7, with 9 bases identical to TRBD1. V lost 6 bases, J lost 6 bases, and 6 bases stayed unmatched. Per the germline V gene, CDR1 is WNHNN and CDR2 is SYGVQD (reference sequence). This CDR3 has 13 amino acids.